A single sample is the source of the 9 T cell receptor beta chains below, sequenced in a study of OX40 agonist ivuxolimab in advanced cancers. Library prep was done by the immunoSEQ multiplex PCR assay. TCRdb limited this immuneACCESS table to in-frame rearrangements with V and J called. A share of clones is missing; checked studies link under half to unresolved V genes, and the rest is unexplained. Across this sample there are under 50,000 clones, with 85% to 90% seen only once. The leading ten clones occupy roughly 8.4% of the sample. This specimen consisted of CD4+ or CD8+ T cells sorted from blood, obtained in a trial of the OX40 agonist ivuxolimab. Every receptor here comes from an adult with an advanced solid tumor such as melanoma, head and neck, liver or kidney cancer.

The chain links TRBV6-1 to TRBJ1-5; 8 bases match TRBD1. The length of the CDR3 is 16 residues. V was clipped by 3 bases and J by 6 bases; unmatched bases: 10. The germline CDR1 and CDR2 sequences are MNHNS and SASEGT. In DNA form, the CDR3 reads TGTGCCAGCAGTGAGAGCAGACAGGGGTTAGGTCAGCCCCAGCATTTT. This encodes CASSESRQGLGQPQHF.

The V and J genes are TRBV18 and TRBJ2-5; D remains unclear. V shed 4 bases and J shed 2 bases, with 8 bases lying between them. The germline V gene encodes CDR1 KGHSH and CDR2 LQKENI. This CDR3 is 13 amino acids long. CDR3 sequence: CASSRAVQETQYF. The CDR3 DNA reads as TGTGCCAGCTCACGGGCTGTACAAGAGACCCAGTACTTC.

V and J are TRBV11-2 and TRBJ2-2, with D uncertain. Germline V CDR1 and CDR2: SGHAT, FQNNGV. This CDR3 has 12 residues. V was clipped by 3 bases and J by 7 bases, with 6 bases between them. CDR3 bases: TGTGCCAGCAGCTTCCATCTCGGGGAGCTGTTTTTT. Protein sequence: CASSFHLGELFF.

The chain links TRBV9 to TRBJ2-1; D is uncertain. The length of the CDR3 is 12 residues. The germline V and J ends were trimmed by 1 base and 5 bases, with 4 bases remaining between them. Germline V gives CDR1 SGDLS, CDR2 YYNGEE. CDR3 coding DNA: TGTGCCAGCAGCGTAACCCACAATGAGCAGTTCTTC. Protein product: CASSVTHNEQFF.

The table lists this clone with a few counts. This sequence joins TRBV19 and TRBJ1-1; D is undetermined. This CDR3 has 13 residues. The germline V gene encodes CDR1 LNHDA and CDR2 SQIVND (reference sequence). V was shortened by 7 bases and J by 3 bases, with 12 bases between the two germline ends. As DNA, the CDR3 is TGTGCCAGTACCCAGAACCGGGACACTGAAGCTTTCTTT. This codes for CASTQNRDTEAFF.

This sequence joins TRBV7-9 and TRBJ2-2; D unclear. The CDR3 extends over 14 amino acids. V shed 8 bases and J shed 2 bases, with 12 bases lying between them. Germline lookup yields CDR1 SEHNR and CDR2 FQNEAQ (reference sequence). CDR3 sequence reads: CASPSRSNTGELFF. The CDR3 DNA reads as TGTGCCAGCCCAAGCAGATCTAACACCGGGGAGCTGTTTTTT.

The sample holds one count of this clone. This chain connects TRBV30 to TRBJ1-2; D call uncertain. Germline CDR1 reads GTSNPN; CDR2 reads SVGIG (reference sequence). V lost 3 bases to trimming and J lost 2 bases, with 13 bases between them. CDR3 length equals 14 residues. The CDR3 sequence: CAWSAGPANYGYTF. The CDR3 nucleotides are TGTGCCTGGAGCGCTGGACCGGCGAACTATGGCTACACCTTC.

The chain links TRBV28 to TRBJ2-2; 9 bases agree with TRBD1. CDR1 and CDR2 (germline): MDHEN, SYDVKM. There are 15 residues in the CDR3. Unmatched junction bases numbered 6, after V lost 4 bases and J lost 6 bases. The CDR3 protein is CASSSPGQGSGELFF. CDR3 DNA sequence: TGTGCCAGCAGTTCCCCGGGACAGGGTTCCGGGGAGCTGTTTTTT.

This chain joins TRBV19 and TRBJ2-3, with TRBD2 matching over 14 bases. V shed 6 bases, J shed 11 bases, and the junction held 7 bases outside the gene matches. The CDR3 has 14 residues. Germline CDR1 LNHDA, CDR2 SQIVND (reference sequence). CDR3: CASRPGLAGVGQYF. DNA for the CDR3: TGTGCCAGTAGACCGGGACTAGCGGGAGTAGGGCAGTATTTT.